The 30 T cell receptor beta chains below all came from one sample that was sequenced in a study of blood T cell repertoires in COVID-19. Profiling relied on immunoSEQ multiplex PCR, and the TCRdb table lists in-frame clones only, not all of them. The sample lists 200,000 to 250,000 clones, 80% to 85% occurring once. The specimen sequenced was peripheral blood. These receptors were collected from a woman older than 75 with COVID-19, enrolled during active disease.

Note on this clone: Other DNA variants within this sample encode the same CDR3. The chain has TRBV5-4 and TRBJ1-2, with D maybe TRBD1 (5 bases). CDR1 and CDR2 (germline): SGHNT, YYREEE (reference sequence). Trimming took 0 bases from V and 2 from J, leaving 5 bases between them. This CDR3 has 13 amino acids. As DNA, the CDR3 is TGTGCCAGCAGCTTGGGACAGAACTATGGCTACACCTTC. This gives the protein CASSLGQNYGYTF.

The chain has TRBV30 and TRBJ2-4; D may be TRBD1 (6 bases). With 5 bases removed from V and 1 base from J, the gap between germline ends came to 12 bases. The CDR3 totals 14 residues. Germline CDR1 GTSNPN, CDR2 SVGIG (reference sequence). CDR3 loop: CAWDRLGAKNIQYF. CDR3 DNA: TGTGCCTGGGACAGGCTGGGGGCCAAAAACATTCAGTACTTC.

The chain links TRBV18 to TRBJ1-3; no clear D. The V end lost 2 bases, the J end lost 0 bases, and 8 bases lay between the germline ends. Looked up from germline, CDR1 is KGHSH and CDR2 is LQKENI. This CDR3 is 15 amino acids long. The CDR3 protein is CASSPGGFSGNTIYF. Written as DNA, the CDR3 is TGTGCCAGCTCACCAGGAGGGTTCTCTGGAAACACCATATATTTT.

The chain links TRBV5-4 to TRBJ1-1; D may be TRBD1 (6 bases). Trimming cost V 0 bases and J 4 bases, with 10 bases left between them. This CDR3 has 14 residues. Germline CDR1 SGHNT, CDR2 YYREEE (reference sequence). The CDR3 is CASSLVGQGTEAFF. CDR3 sequence (DNA): TGTGCCAGCAGCTTGGTGGGACAAGGCACTGAAGCTTTCTTT.

The J gene is TRBJ1-1, the V gene TRBV14; TRBD1 might be the D (5 bases). Germline loops: CDR1 SGHDN, CDR2 FVKESK. The CDR3 runs 14 residues. The V gene lost 2 bases and the J gene lost 1 base, with 8 bases spanning the gap. The CDR3 DNA reads as TGTGCCAGCAGCCAACGGGGGGGGAACACTGAAGCTTTCTTT. It is translated as CASSQRGGNTEAFF.

This clone was counted between two and nine times. This sample also contains other DNA sequences that code for the same CDR3. The chain uses TRBV4-1 and TRBJ1-2; 9 bases are shared with TRBD1. Germline V gives CDR1 MGHRA, CDR2 YSYEKL. V trimming: 1 base; J trimming: 8 bases; junction bases outside the gene matches: 5. This CDR3 comprises 14 residues. The CDR3 sequence: CASSQVGQGGGYTF. CDR3 in DNA: TGCGCCAGCAGCCAAGTGGGACAGGGTGGCGGCTACACCTTC.

The genes are TRBV27 and TRBJ2-3; the match to TRBD2 covers 7 bases. J lost 5 bases, V lost 4 bases, and 9 bases had no gene match. The CDR3 spans 15 residues. Germline V gene sequence: CDR1 MNHEY, CDR2 SMNVEV (reference sequence). Here the CDR3 reads CASSYFRGVLDTQYF. In DNA, the CDR3 is TGTGCCAGCAGTTACTTTCGGGGGGTGTTAGATACGCAGTATTTT.

The chain carries TRBV5-1 and TRBJ1-6, with TRBD1 matching 9 bases. Trimming removed 0 bases from V and 9 bases from J; junction bases left unmatched: 10. The CDR3 sequence is 17 residues long. CDR1 and CDR2 (germline): SGHRS, YFSETQ. CDR3 coding DNA: TGCGCCAGCAGCTTGGCTGGACAGGGGCGGTCGGGTTCACCCCTCCACTTT. This sequence encodes CASSLAGQGRSGSPLHF.

The rearrangement links TRBV7-2 to TRBJ1-1, with D perhaps TRBD1 (6 bases). CDR3 length: 14 residues. Germline-derived CDR1 and CDR2 are SGHTA and FQGNSA. V shed 2 bases and J shed 2 bases, with 9 bases lying between them. In DNA form, the CDR3 reads TGTGCCAGCAGCTTACTGGACAGAAACACTGAAGCTTTCTTT. Its translation: CASSLLDRNTEAFF.

The V call is TRBV2, the J call TRBJ1-1, with D tentatively TRBD1 (6 bases). CDR1 SNHLY and CDR2 FYNNEI come from the germline V gene. The CDR3 is 15 amino acids. Trimming took 5 bases from V and 5 from J, leaving 18 bases between them. The CDR3 coding sequence is TGTGCCAGCAGTTTTCAGGGGATGGTTGGGACTGAAGCTTTCTTT. The encoded protein is CASSFQGMVGTEAFF.

The chain combines TRBV7-9 with TRBJ1-6; TRBD1 might be the D (5 bases). The CDR3 is 15 residues long. The V end was cut by 5 bases, the J end by 10 bases, with 18 bases between. Germline V gene sequence: CDR1 SEHNR, CDR2 FQNEAQ (reference sequence). The CDR3 nucleotides are TGTGCCAGCAGCCCGCGGGACGTCGGGGAATCACCCCTCCACTTT. It yields the protein CASSPRDVGESPLHF.

V gene TRBV14 combines with J gene TRBJ1-6; D may be TRBD1 (6 bases). The germline CDR1 and CDR2 sequences are SGHDN and FVKESK. The CDR3 has 14 residues. The ends were cut back, 1 base at V and 9 bases at J, with 10 bases in the middle. Written as DNA, the CDR3 is TGTGCCAGCAGCCAAGTACAGGGTAGTTCACCCCTCCACTTT. Amino acids: CASSQVQGSSPLHF.

This CDR3 reads CASSLDGRESPLHF. CDR3 sequence (DNA): TGTGCCAGCAGCTTAGATGGCAGGGAATCACCCCTCCACTTT. The chain couples TRBV11-2 to TRBJ1-6; D perhaps matches TRBD1 (5 bases). With 0 bases removed from V and 10 bases from J, the gap between germline ends came to 10 bases. The germline gives CDR1 SGHAT, CDR2 FQNNGV. This CDR3 spans 14 amino acids. The whole variable domain, remainder taken from reference TRBV11-2 and TRBJ1-6, is EAGVAQSPRYKIIEKRQSVAFWCNPISGHATLYWYQQILGQGPKLLIQFQNNGVVDDSQLPKDRFSAERLKGVDSTLKIQPAKLEDSAVYLCASSLDGRESPLHFGNGTRLTVT.

V gene TRBV5-6 combines with J gene TRBJ1-2, with a weak D call TRBD1 (6 bases). This CDR3 comprises 13 residues. V lost 5 bases and J 4 bases, leaving 12 bases between the germline ends. Germline CDR1 is SGHDT and CDR2 is YYEEEE. This chain's CDR3 is CASRLYRAYGYTF. CDR3 bases: TGTGCCAGCAGACTTTACAGGGCCTATGGCTACACCTTC.

The rearrangement uses TRBV29-1 and TRBJ2-4; the D gene is possibly TRBD1 (5 bases). Germline CDR1 reads SQVTM; CDR2 reads ANQGSEA. This CDR3 region has 12 residues. With 5 bases removed from V and 7 bases from J, the gap between germline ends came to 12 bases. The CDR3 region has the DNA TGCAGCGTTTTACAGGACGGCAACATTCAGTACTTC. This encodes CSVLQDGNIQYF. The entire variable domain, with the rest obtained from reference TRBV29-1 and TRBJ2-4, is as follows: SAVISQKPSRDICQRGTSLTIQCQVDSQVTMMFWYRQQPGQSLTLIATANQGSEATYESGFVIDKFPISRPNLTFSTLTVSNMSPEDSSIYLCSVLQDGNIQYFGAGTRLSVL.

CDR3 amino acids: CASSESTGGNSPLHF. CDR3 nucleotides: TGTGCCAGCAGTGAATCGACAGGGGGAAACTCACCCCTCCACTTT. The chain joins TRBV6-1 to TRBJ1-6, with 9 bases matching TRBD1. After removal of 2 bases from V and 10 bases from J, the junction contained 6 bases not matched to a gene. The CDR3 runs to 15 residues. Germline V gene data show CDR1 as MNHNS and CDR2 as SASEGT.

The rearrangement links TRBV7-2 to TRBJ2-7; D might be TRBD2 (7 bases). The V end lost 0 bases, the J end lost 6 bases, and 9 bases lay between the germline ends. The germline V gene has CDR1 SGHTA and CDR2 FQGNSA. This CDR3 has 13 amino acids. The CDR3 reads CASSLAGGGEQYV. The CDR3 coding sequence is TGTGCCAGCAGCTTAGCGGGAGGGGGCGAGCAGTACGTC.

The CDR3 DNA follows: TGTGCCAGCAGTGGCGGGGGGAATCAGCCCCAGCATTTT. Protein product: CASSGGGNQPQHF. The chain joins TRBV27 to TRBJ1-5, with a weak D call TRBD1 (5 bases). The germline V and J ends were trimmed by 5 bases and 4 bases, with 9 bases remaining between them. Germline CDR1 and CDR2: MNHEY and SMNVEV (reference sequence). This CDR3 is built from 13 residues.

The V call is TRBV3-1 (or the pseudogene TRBV3-2), the J call TRBJ1-3; unclear D gene. This CDR3 contains 15 residues. Per the germline V gene, CDR1 is LGHDT and CDR2 is YNNKEL (reference sequence). Between the trimmed V and J ends, which lost 4 bases and 0 bases, there was a span of 10 bases. CDR3 nucleotide sequence: TGTGCCAGCAGCCGAGTACTCCCCTCTGGAAACACCATATATTTT. Protein product: CASSRVLPSGNTIYF.

This chain uses TRBV10-2 with TRBJ1-2; D gene uncertain. CDR3 length: 16 residues. V dropped 0 bases and J dropped 4 bases, with 15 bases sitting between them. Germline CDR1 reads WSHSY; CDR2 reads SAAADI. The CDR3 spells CASSESSQPRIYGYTF. DNA for the CDR3: TGCGCCAGCAGTGAGTCTAGCCAGCCGAGGATCTATGGCTACACCTTC.

The V call is TRBV5-1, the J call TRBJ2-1; D uncertain. The CDR3 length is 15 residues. Germline lookup yields CDR1 SGHRS and CDR2 YFSETQ. Trimming removed 0 bases at V and 4 bases at J, with 11 bases between. This CDR3 is CASSLAVAAYNEQFF. In DNA, the CDR3 is TGCGCCAGCAGCTTGGCCGTGGCCGCATACAATGAGCAGTTCTTC.

The rearrangement joins TRBV19 to TRBJ2-1, with TRBD1 matching over 8 bases. The CDR3 loop spans 17 amino acids. V lost 4 bases to trimming and J lost 0 bases; unmatched junction nucleotides: 8. Looked up from germline, CDR1 is LNHDA and CDR2 is SQIVND (reference sequence). CDR3 nucleotide sequence: TGTGCCAGTAGTAGAGACCAGGGGGCCGGCTCCTACAATGAGCAGTTCTTC. Translated, it gives CASSRDQGAGSYNEQFF. The whole variable domain, filled in from reference TRBV19 and TRBJ2-1, reads DGGITQSPKYLFRKEGQNVTLSCEQNLNHDAMYWYRQDPGQGLRLIYYSQIVNDFQKGDIAEGYSVSREKKESFPLTVTSAQKNPTAFYLCASSRDQGAGSYNEQFFGPGTRLTVL.

The chain couples TRBV5-1 to TRBJ1-1; maybe TRBD1 (6 bases). Deletions cut 8 bases from V and 1 base from J, with 12 bases between. The CDR3 consists of 13 residues. Looked up from germline, CDR1 is SGHRS and CDR2 is YFSETQ. This chain's CDR3 is CASAQGKNTEAFF. DNA of the CDR3: TGCGCCAGTGCTCAGGGGAAGAACACTGAAGCTTTCTTT.

This chain joins TRBV3-1 (or the pseudogene TRBV3-2) and TRBJ1-2; D gene unclear. The CDR3 contains 13 residues. V was trimmed by 4 bases and J by 1 base, leaving 7 bases between them. CDR1 and CDR2 from the germline V gene are LGHDT and YNNKEL (reference sequence). The chain's CDR3 is CASSPGLNYGYTF. In nucleotides, the CDR3 is TGTGCCAGCAGCCCGGGTCTTAACTATGGCTACACCTTC.

Here the CDR3 reads CASSLGQGGYEQYV. As DNA, the CDR3 is TGTGCCAGCAGCTTAGGGCAGGGAGGGTACGAGCAGTACGTC. The chain couples TRBV11-2 to TRBJ2-7, with TRBD2 matching 7 bases. Germline CDR1 and CDR2: SGHAT and FQNNGV. J gave up 4 bases and V 1 base, and 4 bases lay outside the gene matches. The CDR3 is 14 residues long.

There are a few counts of this clone. The rearrangement uses TRBV2 and TRBJ1-2, with a weak D call TRBD1 (6 bases). CDR1 SNHLY and CDR2 FYNNEI come from the germline V gene. V lost 5 bases and J lost 4, with 11 bases in between. There are 13 residues in the CDR3. The CDR3 coding sequence is TGTGCCAGCAGTAATCAGGGGATCTATGGCTACACCTTC. Translated, it gives CASSNQGIYGYTF.

The CDR3 DNA follows: TGCGCCAGCAGCTCTAGCGGGGGAAACACCGGGGAGCTGTTTTTT. Translated: CASSSSGGNTGELFF. The chain joins TRBV5-1 to TRBJ2-2; TRBD2 matches at 10 bases. This CDR3 contains 15 residues. The V gene's germline CDR1 is SGHRS and CDR2 YFSETQ. Losses at the gene ends were 3 bases for V and 2 bases for J; bases not matched to a gene: 1.

On this clone: One end of the junction does not line up with germline, which may come from a read error. The genes are TRBV6-2 or TRBV6-3 and TRBJ2-2; 11 bases are a match to TRBD2. This CDR3 is 17 amino acids long. The germline CDR1 and CDR2 sequences are MNHEY and SVGEGT. The CDR3 spells CAGSSRSLAGGTGELFF. CDR3 DNA: TGTGCCGGCAGTTCCCGGAGCCTAGCGGGGGGCACCGGGGAGCTGTTTTTT.

This chain connects TRBV11-2 to TRBJ2-7; 8 positions agree with TRBD2. In germline, CDR1 is SGHAT, CDR2 FQNNGV. The V and J ends lost 7 bases and 5 bases, in that order; junction bases with no gene match: 7. The CDR3 is made up of 13 amino acids. The CDR3 reads CASTGGLAHEQYF. CDR3 nucleotide sequence: TGTGCCAGCACCGGAGGACTAGCCCACGAGCAGTACTTC.

V gene TRBV3-1 (or the pseudogene TRBV3-2) combines with J gene TRBJ1-5; 9 nucleotides match TRBD1. Germline V gene lookup returns CDR1 LGHDT and CDR2 YNNKEL (reference sequence). CDR3 length: 14 amino acids. V lost 4 bases and J lost 6; bases outside the gene matches: 4. DNA of the CDR3: TGTGCCAGCAGCCTACAGGGGGCGCGTCAGCCCCAGCATTTT. Amino acids: CASSLQGARQPQHF.